The subject of this entry is one T cell receptor (beta chain). Its binding antigen is unknown. It has no much larger one-base neighbor in the sample; base qualities were not kept. Preparation of the library involved the immunoSEQ multiplex PCR assay. A mixture of 60 forward primers for TCR Vbeta segments and 13 reverse primers for TCR Jbeta segments was used in the multiplex PCR. The CDR3 region of rearranged TCR beta genes was amplified from genomic DNA with a multiplex PCR assay. The amplified TCR beta libraries were sequenced on the Illumina HiSeq System as 87-base-pair reads. As for the authors' bioinformatics: A later analysis tallied 80 million to 95 million unique TCR beta chains across the approximately 670 repertoires, and approximately 12 million of those chains were shared by two or more donors. To remove PCR and sequencing errors, raw reads were error-corrected and collapsed into unique sequences using a nearest-neighbor algorithm that merged closely related sequences. V, D and J gene segments were assigned by aligning CDR3 sequences to IMGT reference sequences. For a sequence to be retained, a match of at least six nucleotides to both a V gene segment and a J gene segment was required. A rearrangement counted as productive if the CDR3 had no stop codons and remained in frame with V and J, and every other rearrangement counted as non-productive. Following IMGT convention, CDR3 was defined as the stretch from the second conserved V-encoded cysteine up to the conserved J-encoded phenylalanine. Sequences without an unambiguous match to a single V gene segment were excluded from the earlier analysis of approximately 600 of the donors. An earlier analysis of 587 of the donors called V segments functional above 56.7% productive rearrangements and segregating when the between-donor standard deviation exceeded 5%. A statistical classification framework was developed to diagnose cytomegalovirus status using the catalog of TCR beta chain sequences. A later analysis assigned V and J genes by comparing TCR nucleotide sequences with IMGT/GENE-DB human TR gene sequences. Using the TCRdist pipeline, a later analysis assigned CDR3 sequences along with most-parsimonious VDJ recombination scenarios. In a later analysis, every TCR beta chain was defined by the combination of its CDR3 amino acid sequence and its V-gene family, and reads without a unique V-gene family were dropped. As a way to deal with suspected cross-contamination and a sequencing artifact, a later analysis dropped approximately 570 nucleotide sequences that were highly shared and had low generation probability. For each public chain, a later analysis derived a clonal expansion index from normalized ranks of inferred template counts within each repertoire. Generation probabilities in a later analysis came from a VDJ recombination model fitted to out-of-frame rearrangements, and those results were checked against IGoR. A later analysis scored TCR-TCR, TCR-HLA and TCR-CMV co-occurrence with hypergeometric tests, applying a repertoire-size bias correction to TCR pairs. A later analysis estimated false discovery rates by permuting HLA or CMV assignments 20 times. A later analysis grouped co-occurring TCRs with DBSCAN, adding TCRdist sequence similarity when clustering within HLA-allele-positive subsets. Co-occurrence clustering excluded repertoires with fewer than 30,000 or more than 120,000 public chains, plus five with anomalous nucleotide sharing. This immuneACCESS table, as held by TCRdb, lists in-frame sequences with V and J called but not all clones. Of the missing ones, under half trace to an unresolved V gene in checked studies; the others have no known cause. Clone size and the V and J calls come from that table; the DNA yielded D and trimming. Here the sample has approximately 160,000 clones; more than 80% occur a single time. Under 2% of the sample rests with the top ten.

The record originates from a study of cytomegalovirus exposure and HLA in healthy donors (dated 2017 in TCRdb). Study-wide context: An earlier analysis of roughly 630 of the donors reported about 250 Gb of sequence data and some 120 million unique TCR beta sequences from about 180 million T cells. Roughly 300 gigabases of sequencing data and roughly 81 million unique TCR sequences made up an early release that covered over 550 HLA-typed donors. The genetic ancestry cluster associated with self-reported Caucasian donors included roughly 84% of the roughly 410 genotyped donors. The study was designed to test whether signatures of past pathogen exposure could be identified by cataloging public T cell receptors. The study used immunosequencing to profile the T cell repertoires of approximately 630 subjects and linked those repertoires to cytomegalovirus serostatus. Besides the first cohort of 666 subjects, a separate validation cohort made up of roughly 130 different subjects was used. High-throughput TCR immunosequencing, statistical association of individual TCRs with disease status, and machine learning were combined to predict cytomegalovirus infection status. A later analysis re-examined previously published TCR beta repertoires from several hundred donors and added high-resolution HLA genotyping to investigate patterns of TCR occurrence. The later analysis used no new phenotypic data to find candidate immune exposures, relying instead on TCR beta sequences and their occurrence across donors. An earlier analysis of 587 of the donors used high-throughput TCR beta sequencing to judge whether each TCR beta V gene segment behaved as functional or pseudogenic. Donor age, sex, ethnicity and CMV serostatus were compiled together with the repertoire data. Genome-wide SNP genotypes for about 55% of the roughly 670 donors were used in a later genetic analysis, which treated that subset as a discovery cohort. Every repertoire in the discovery cohort had been generated on one and the same sequencing platform. Both class I and class II loci were covered by HLA typing, at four-digit resolution. Typing coverage varied by locus: about 620-630 donors for A, B, C, DRB1 and DQB1; approximately 560 for DQA1; 606 for DPA1; approximately 450 for DPB1. About five DR-DQ haplotypes were treated as single units for association and clustering because of strong linkage in the cohort. Among about 370 genotyped donors of the cohort, an average of roughly 230,000 unique TCR beta nucleotide sequences was sequenced per donor, of which roughly 18% were non-productive.

What the work shows at the level of the full study, not this receptor alone: V-gene and J-gene trimming of TCR beta chains was associated with a missense DCLRE1C variant in a later genetic analysis, and the association was replicated in an independent cohort. In both the original and validation cohorts, the classifier was reported to diagnose cytomegalovirus status with high specificity and sensitivity. The sequencing pipeline was judged likely to have produced a cluster of highly shared sequence variants as a technical artifact. In a later analysis, HLA-associated TCR beta chains showed more clonal expansion and lower generation probabilities than non-associated chains that were equally common. In an earlier analysis of some 640 of the donors, most TCR beta V segments were observed in productive rearrangements about 87% or about 30% of the time, broadly matching IMGT annotations. According to the authors, the approach could potentially be generalized to other disease states and immunological phenotypes. Immune exposure information for the cohort was limited to CMV serostatus. A further reported finding was that TCR beta sequences accurately predicted the HLA-A and HLA-B alleles for most subjects in the first cohort. According to a later analysis, most CMV-associated TCR beta chains appeared to be HLA-restricted, and the HLA associations seemed to be driven largely by CMV exposure. Linkage disequilibrium might explain the correlated functional status among segregating V segments, but an unknown experimental factor could not be ruled out. Because HLA typing was missing for some donors at each locus, association tests included only the typed subset. In a later genetic analysis, fewer N-insertions in productive TCRs were reported among donors in an Asian-associated ancestry cluster than the roughly 640-donor mean. In vitro tests confirmed that a few of the cytomegalovirus-associated TCR beta chains recognize cytomegalovirus antigens. In a later analysis, several top co-occurrence clusters were reported to appear linked to parvovirus B19, influenza, CMV and Epstein-Barr virus. In the study, 164 TCR beta chains were listed as associated with cytomegalovirus. Strong co-occurrence of HLA alleles, especially DR and DQ, made assigning TCR associations to individual alleles difficult. Specific HLA alleles were associated with about 17,000 TCR beta sequences at a false discovery rate of 0.05 in a later analysis. Most TCR sequences were seen in very few donors, while some public TCRs were found in many individuals. In this cohort, only TCR beta chains were sequenced, and detectable features were limited by the absence of alpha or paired-chain data. In a later analysis, the rate of TCR association differed among HLA loci, with DRB1 alleles having the most associated TCRs and HLA-C alleles having the fewest. Because counts were too low, around 18 rarely observed V segments, including chromosome 9 orphons, were left out of the earlier analysis of 500 to 750 of the donors. Sequencing depth was assumed to be roughly uniform across donors in the presence/absence analyses, though that assumption may not hold.

The cohort consisted of 666 healthy bone marrow donors. All cohort members were sampled while nominally healthy, although unrecorded immune exposures were likely present. The donor tested CMV seronegative, placing the donor among the approximately 360 seronegative members of the cohort. Each donor provided a peripheral blood sample, and peripheral blood mononuclear cells were used for TCR beta sequencing. The Qiagen DNeasy Blood Extraction Kit was used to extract genomic DNA from the blood cell samples. The specimen was PBMCs. The TCR originated in a woman between 18 and 29 years old in good health and CMV-seronegative.

The DNA sequence follows: TGTGCCAGTGGAGGGGTGAACACTGAAGCTTTCTTT. It codes for CASGGVNTEAFF. This receptor chain uses TRBV7-6 and TRBJ1-1; a weak D assignment points to TRBD1 (5 bases agree). The CDR3, cysteine through phenylalanine, is 12 amino acids long. The kept DNA is CDR3 alone, 36 bases in frame from the first base. According to the germline V gene, CDR1 reads SGHVS and CDR2 reads FNYEAQ. Between the V and J ends, shortened by 9 bases and 0 bases respectively, the junction contains 8 bases.